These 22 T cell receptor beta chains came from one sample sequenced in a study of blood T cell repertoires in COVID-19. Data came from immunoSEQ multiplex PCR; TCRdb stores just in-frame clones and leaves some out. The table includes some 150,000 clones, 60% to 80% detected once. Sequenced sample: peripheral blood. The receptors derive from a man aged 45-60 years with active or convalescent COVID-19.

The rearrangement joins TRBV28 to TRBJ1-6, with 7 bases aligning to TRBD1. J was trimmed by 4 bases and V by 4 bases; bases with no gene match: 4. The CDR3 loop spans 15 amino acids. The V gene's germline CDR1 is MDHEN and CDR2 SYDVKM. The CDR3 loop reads CASSSDRAYNSPLHF. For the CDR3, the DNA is TGTGCCAGCAGTTCTGACAGGGCATATAATTCACCCCTCCACTTT.

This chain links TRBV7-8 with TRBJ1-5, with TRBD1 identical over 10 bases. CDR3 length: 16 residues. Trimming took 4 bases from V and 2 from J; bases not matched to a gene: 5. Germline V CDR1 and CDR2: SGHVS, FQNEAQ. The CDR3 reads CASSSTGGEGNQPQHF. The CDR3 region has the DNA TGTGCCAGCAGCTCGACAGGGGGCGAGGGCAATCAGCCCCAGCATTTT.

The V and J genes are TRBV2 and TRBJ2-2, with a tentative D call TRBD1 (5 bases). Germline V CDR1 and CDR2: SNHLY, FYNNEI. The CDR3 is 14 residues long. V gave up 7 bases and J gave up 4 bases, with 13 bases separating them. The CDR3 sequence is CASKKGWGTGELFF. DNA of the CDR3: TGTGCCAGCAAAAAGGGGTGGGGCACCGGGGAGCTGTTTTTT.

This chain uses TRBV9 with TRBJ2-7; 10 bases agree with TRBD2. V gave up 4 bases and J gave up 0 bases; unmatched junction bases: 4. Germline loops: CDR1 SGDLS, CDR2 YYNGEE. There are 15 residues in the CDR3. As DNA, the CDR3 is TGTGCCAGCAGCATCTCTAGCGGGAGCTCCTACGAGCAGTACTTC. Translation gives CASSISSGSSYEQYF.

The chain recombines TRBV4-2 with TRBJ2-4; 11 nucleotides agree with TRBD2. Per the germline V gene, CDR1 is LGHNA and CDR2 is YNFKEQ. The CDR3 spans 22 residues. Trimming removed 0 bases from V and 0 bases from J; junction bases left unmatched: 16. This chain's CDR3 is CASSQDRAPGLAGGLAKNIQYF. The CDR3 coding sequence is TGTGCCAGCAGCCAAGATAGAGCCCCGGGGCTAGCGGGGGGATTAGCCAAAAACATTCAGTACTTC.

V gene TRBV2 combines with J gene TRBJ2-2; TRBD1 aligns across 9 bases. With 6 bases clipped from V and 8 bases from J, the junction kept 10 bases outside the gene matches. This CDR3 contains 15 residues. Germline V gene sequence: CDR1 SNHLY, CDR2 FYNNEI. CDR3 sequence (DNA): TGTGCCAGCAGGGACCGGACAGGGGATATAGGGGAGCTGTTTTTT. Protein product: CASRDRTGDIGELFF.

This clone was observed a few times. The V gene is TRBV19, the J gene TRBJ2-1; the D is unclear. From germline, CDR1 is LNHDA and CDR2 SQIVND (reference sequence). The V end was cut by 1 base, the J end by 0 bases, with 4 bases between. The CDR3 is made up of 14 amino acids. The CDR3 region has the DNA TGTGCCAGTAGTATAGGCGGCTCCTACAATGAGCAGTTCTTC. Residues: CASSIGGSYNEQFF.

The CDR3 DNA sequence: TGCAGCGTTTCACGGGGAACCGGGGAGCTGTTTTTT. This gives the protein CSVSRGTGELFF. The chain recombines TRBV29-1 with TRBJ2-2; weak D call: TRBD2 (5 bases). Germline V CDR1 and CDR2: SQVTM, ANQGSEA. The CDR3 is 12 residues long. Trimming left V 5 bases short and J 5 bases short, with 9 bases between.

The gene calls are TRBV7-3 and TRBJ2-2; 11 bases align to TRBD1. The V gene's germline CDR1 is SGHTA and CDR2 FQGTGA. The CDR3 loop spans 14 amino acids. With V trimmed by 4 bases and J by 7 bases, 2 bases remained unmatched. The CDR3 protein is CASSWTGGGGELFF. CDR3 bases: TGTGCCAGCAGCTGGACAGGGGGCGGCGGGGAGCTGTTTTTT. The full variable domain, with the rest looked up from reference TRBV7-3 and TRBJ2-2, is GAGVSQTPSNKVTEKGKYVELRCDPISGHTALYWYRQSLGQGPEFLIYFQGTGAADDSGLPNDRFFAVRPEGSVSTLKIQRTERGDSAVYLCASSWTGGGGELFFGEGSRLTVL.

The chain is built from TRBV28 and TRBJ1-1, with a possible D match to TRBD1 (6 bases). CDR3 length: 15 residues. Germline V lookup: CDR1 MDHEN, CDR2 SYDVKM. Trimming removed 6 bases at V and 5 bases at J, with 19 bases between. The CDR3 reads CASSPRRGRRTEAFF. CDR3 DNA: TGTGCCAGCAGCCCCCGCAGGGGACGGAGAACTGAAGCTTTCTTT.

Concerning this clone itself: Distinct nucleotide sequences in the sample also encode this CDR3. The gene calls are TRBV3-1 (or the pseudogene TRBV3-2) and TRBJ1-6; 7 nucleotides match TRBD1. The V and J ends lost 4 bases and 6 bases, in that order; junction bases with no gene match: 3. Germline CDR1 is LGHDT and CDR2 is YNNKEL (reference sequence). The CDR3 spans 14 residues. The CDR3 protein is CASSPGQTNSPLHF. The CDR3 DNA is TGTGCCAGCAGCCCGGGACAGACTAATTCACCCCTCCACTTT.

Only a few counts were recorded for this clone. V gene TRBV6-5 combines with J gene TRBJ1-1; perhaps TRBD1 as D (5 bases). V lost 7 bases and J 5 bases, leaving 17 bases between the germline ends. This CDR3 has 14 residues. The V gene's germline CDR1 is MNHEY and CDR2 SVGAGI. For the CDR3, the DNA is TGTGCCAGCACCCTGGTCCGGGGGGTTACTGAAGCTTTCTTT. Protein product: CASTLVRGVTEAFF.

As DNA, the CDR3 is TGTGCCTGGAGTGTATTGGGCACCCTCAATCAGCCCCAGCATTTT. It translates to CAWSVLGTLNQPQHF. The V call is TRBV30, the J call TRBJ1-5, with D hard to call. V was pared by 0 bases and J by 3 bases, with 12 bases between. Germline V gene data show CDR1 as GTSNPN and CDR2 as SVGIG (reference sequence). This CDR3 has 15 amino acids.

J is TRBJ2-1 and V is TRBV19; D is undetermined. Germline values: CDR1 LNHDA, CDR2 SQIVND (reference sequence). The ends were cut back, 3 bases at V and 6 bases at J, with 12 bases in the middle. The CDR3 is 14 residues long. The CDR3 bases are TGTGCCAGTAGTATGGCAATAGCCGGCAATGAGCAGTTCTTC. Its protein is CASSMAIAGNEQFF.

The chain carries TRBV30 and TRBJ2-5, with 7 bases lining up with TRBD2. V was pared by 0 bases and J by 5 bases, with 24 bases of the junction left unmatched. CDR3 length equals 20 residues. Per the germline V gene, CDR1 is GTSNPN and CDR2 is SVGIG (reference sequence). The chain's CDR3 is CAWSVSPSQASGSSGETQYF. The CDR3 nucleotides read TGTGCCTGGAGTGTTTCCCCATCTCAGGCTAGCGGCTCCTCGGGGGAGACCCAGTACTTC.

The chain's CDR3 is CASSLDRVGYTF. CDR3 in DNA: TGTGCCAGCAGTTTGGACAGGGTCGGCTACACCTTC. This sequence joins TRBV27 and TRBJ1-2; 8 bases match TRBD1. The J segment lost 8 bases and the V segment lost 3 bases, leaving 2 bases of the junction unmatched. The CDR3 sequence is 12 residues long. The germline V gene has CDR1 MNHEY and CDR2 SMNVEV (reference sequence).

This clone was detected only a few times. The CDR3 region has the DNA TGTGCCAGTAGTATAGGCGGGCTGATGGCCAAAAACATTCAGTACTTC. It encodes CASSIGGLMAKNIQYF. The chain couples TRBV19 to TRBJ2-4; a possible D gene is TRBD2 (5 bases). V was shortened by 1 base and J by 1 base, with 11 bases between the two germline ends. The CDR3 is 16 residues long. Per germline, CDR1 LNHDA and CDR2 SQIVND (reference sequence). Complete variable domain (other parts from reference TRBV19 and TRBJ2-4): DGGITQSPKYLFRKEGQNVTLSCEQNLNHDAMYWYRQDPGQGLRLIYYSQIVNDFQKGDIAEGYSVSREKKESFPLTVTSAQKNPTAFYLCASSIGGLMAKNIQYFGAGTRLSVL.

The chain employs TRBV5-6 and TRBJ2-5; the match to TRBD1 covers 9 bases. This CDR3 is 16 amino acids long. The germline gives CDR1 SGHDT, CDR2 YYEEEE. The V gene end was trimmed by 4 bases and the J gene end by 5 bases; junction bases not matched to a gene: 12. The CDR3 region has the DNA TGTGCCAGCAGCGTAACAGGGGGCGCTGAGTCGGAGACCCAGTACTTC. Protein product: CASSVTGGAESETQYF.

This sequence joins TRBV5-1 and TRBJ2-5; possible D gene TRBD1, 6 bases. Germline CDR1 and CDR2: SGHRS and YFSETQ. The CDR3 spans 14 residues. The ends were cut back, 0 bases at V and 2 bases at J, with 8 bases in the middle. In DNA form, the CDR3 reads TGCGCCAGCAGCTTGGCAGGGGTACAAGAGACCCAGTACTTC. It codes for CASSLAGVQETQYF.

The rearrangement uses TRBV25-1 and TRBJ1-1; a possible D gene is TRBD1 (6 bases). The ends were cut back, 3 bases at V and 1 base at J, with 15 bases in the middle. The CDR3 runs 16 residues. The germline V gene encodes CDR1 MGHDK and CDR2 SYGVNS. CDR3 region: CASSDPVLGQNTEAFF. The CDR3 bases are TGTGCCAGCAGTGATCCCGTCCTGGGACAGAACACTGAAGCTTTCTTT.

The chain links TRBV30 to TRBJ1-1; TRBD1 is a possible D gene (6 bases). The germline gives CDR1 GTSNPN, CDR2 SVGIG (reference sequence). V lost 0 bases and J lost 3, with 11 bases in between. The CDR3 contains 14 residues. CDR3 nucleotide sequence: TGTGCCTGGAGTGTAGGAGGGGGGGACACTGAAGCTTTCTTT. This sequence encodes CAWSVGGGDTEAFF.

CDR3 DNA sequence: TGTGCCAGCAGTCAACGACTAGGCGATGAGCAGTTCTTC. This encodes CASSQRLGDEQFF. V usage is TRBV2 and J usage is TRBJ2-1; D may be TRBD2 (6 bases). Germline assignment: CDR1 SNHLY and CDR2 FYNNEI. Trimming removed 5 bases from V and 8 bases from J, with 13 bases in between. This CDR3 is built from 13 residues. Filled out from reference TRBV2 and TRBJ2-1, the complete variable domain reads EPEVTQTPSHQVTQMGQEVILRCVPISNHLYFYWYRQILGQKVEFLVSFYNNEISEKSEIFDDQFSVERPDGSNFTLKIRSTKLEDSAMYFCASSQRLGDEQFFGPGTRLTVL.